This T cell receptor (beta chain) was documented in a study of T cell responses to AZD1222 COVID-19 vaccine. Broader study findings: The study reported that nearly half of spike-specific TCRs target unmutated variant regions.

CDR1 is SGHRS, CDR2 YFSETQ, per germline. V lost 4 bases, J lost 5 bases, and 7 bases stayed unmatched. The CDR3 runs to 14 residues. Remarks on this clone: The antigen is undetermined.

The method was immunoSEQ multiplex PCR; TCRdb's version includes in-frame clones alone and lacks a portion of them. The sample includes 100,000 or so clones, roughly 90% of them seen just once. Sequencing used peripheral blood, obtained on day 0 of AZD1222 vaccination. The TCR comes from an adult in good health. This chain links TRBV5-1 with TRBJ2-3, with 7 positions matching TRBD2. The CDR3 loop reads CASSPPGGGDTQYF. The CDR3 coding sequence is TGCGCCAGCAGCCCCCCTGGGGGGGGAGATACGCAGTATTTT.